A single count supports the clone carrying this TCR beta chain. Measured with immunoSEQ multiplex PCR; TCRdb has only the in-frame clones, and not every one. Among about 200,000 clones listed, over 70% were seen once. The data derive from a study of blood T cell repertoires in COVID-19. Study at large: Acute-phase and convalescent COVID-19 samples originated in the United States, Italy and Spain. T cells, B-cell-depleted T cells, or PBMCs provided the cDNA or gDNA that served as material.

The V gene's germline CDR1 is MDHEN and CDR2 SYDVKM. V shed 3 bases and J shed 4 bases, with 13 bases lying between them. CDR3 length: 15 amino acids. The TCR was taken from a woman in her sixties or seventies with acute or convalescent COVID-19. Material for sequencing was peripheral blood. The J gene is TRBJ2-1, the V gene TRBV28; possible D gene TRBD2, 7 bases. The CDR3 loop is CASSLSRGGYNEQFF. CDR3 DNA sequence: TGTGCCAGCAGTTTGTCGAGGGGGGGTTACAATGAGCAGTTCTTC.